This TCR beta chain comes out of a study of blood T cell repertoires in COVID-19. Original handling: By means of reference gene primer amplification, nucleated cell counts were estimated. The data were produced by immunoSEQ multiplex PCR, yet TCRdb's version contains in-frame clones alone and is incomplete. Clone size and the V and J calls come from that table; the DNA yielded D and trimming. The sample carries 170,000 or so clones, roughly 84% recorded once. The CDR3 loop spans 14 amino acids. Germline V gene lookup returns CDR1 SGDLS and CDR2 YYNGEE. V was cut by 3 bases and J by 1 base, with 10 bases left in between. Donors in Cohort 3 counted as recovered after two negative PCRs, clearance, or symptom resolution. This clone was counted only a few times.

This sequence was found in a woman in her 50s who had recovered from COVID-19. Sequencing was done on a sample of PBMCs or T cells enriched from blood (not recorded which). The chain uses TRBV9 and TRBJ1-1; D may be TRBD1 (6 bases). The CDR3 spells CASSAETGNTEAFF. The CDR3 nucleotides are TGTGCCAGCAGCGCCGAGACAGGGAACACTGAAGCTTTCTTT.